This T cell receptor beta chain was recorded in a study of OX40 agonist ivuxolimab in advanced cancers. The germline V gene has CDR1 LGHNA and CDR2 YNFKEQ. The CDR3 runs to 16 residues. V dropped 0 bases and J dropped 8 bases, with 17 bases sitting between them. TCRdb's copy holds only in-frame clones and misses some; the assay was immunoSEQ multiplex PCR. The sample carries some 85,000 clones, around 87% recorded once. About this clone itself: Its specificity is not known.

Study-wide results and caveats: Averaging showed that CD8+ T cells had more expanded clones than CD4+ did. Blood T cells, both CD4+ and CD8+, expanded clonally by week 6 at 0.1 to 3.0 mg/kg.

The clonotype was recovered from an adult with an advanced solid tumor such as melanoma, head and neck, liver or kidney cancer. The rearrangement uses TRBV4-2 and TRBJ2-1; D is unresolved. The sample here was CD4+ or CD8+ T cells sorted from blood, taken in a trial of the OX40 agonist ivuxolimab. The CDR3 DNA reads TGTGCCAGCAGCCAAGATTGGACCACCACCGTTTATGAGCAGTTCTTC. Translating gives CASSQDWTTTVYEQFF.